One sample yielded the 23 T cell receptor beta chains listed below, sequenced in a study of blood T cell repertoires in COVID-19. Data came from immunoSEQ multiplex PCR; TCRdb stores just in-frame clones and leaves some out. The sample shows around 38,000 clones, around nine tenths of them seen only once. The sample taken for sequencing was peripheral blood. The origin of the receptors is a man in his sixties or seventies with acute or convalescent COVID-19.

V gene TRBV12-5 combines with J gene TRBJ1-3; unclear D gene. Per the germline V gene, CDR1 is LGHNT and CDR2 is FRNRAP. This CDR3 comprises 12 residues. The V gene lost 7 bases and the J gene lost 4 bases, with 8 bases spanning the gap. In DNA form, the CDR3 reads TGTGCTAGTGCCCAGTCCGGAAACACCATATATTTT. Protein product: CASAQSGNTIYF.

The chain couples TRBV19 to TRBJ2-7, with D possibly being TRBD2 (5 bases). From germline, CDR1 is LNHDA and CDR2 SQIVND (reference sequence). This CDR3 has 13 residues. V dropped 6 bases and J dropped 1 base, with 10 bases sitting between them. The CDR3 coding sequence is TGTGCCAGTAGCTTTGAGGGTTCCTACGAGCAGTACTTC. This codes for CASSFEGSYEQYF.

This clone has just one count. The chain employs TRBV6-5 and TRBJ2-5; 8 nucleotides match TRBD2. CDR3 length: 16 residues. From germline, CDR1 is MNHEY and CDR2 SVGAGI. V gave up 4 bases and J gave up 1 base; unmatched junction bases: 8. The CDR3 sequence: CASSSRGDGVQETQYF. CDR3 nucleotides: TGTGCCAGCAGTTCGCGGGGGGACGGTGTCCAAGAGACCCAGTACTTC.

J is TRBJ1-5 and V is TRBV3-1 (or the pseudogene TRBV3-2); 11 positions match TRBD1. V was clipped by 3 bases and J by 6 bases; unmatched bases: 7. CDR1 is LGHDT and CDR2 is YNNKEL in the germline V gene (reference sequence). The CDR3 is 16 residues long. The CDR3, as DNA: TGTGCCAGCAGCCATTTGGGGACAGGGGGAGGTCAGCCCCAGCATTTT. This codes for CASSHLGTGGGQPQHF.

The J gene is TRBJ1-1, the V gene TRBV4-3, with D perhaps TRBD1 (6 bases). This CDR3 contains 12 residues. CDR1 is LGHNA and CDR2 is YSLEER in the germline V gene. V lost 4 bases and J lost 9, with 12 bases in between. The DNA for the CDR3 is TGCGCCAGCAGCCTGTTCGGACAGAAAGCTTTCTTT. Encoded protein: CASSLFGQKAFF.

Here the CDR3 reads CASSLFRGNGDEQYF. CDR3 in DNA: TGTGCCAGCAGCTTATTTCGAGGGAACGGGGACGAGCAGTACTTC. This rearrangement joins TRBV7-8 to TRBJ2-7; perhaps TRBD2 as D (5 bases). This CDR3 has 15 amino acids. Germline-derived CDR1 and CDR2 are SGHVS and FQNEAQ. V lost 2 bases and J 5 bases, leaving 16 bases between the germline ends.

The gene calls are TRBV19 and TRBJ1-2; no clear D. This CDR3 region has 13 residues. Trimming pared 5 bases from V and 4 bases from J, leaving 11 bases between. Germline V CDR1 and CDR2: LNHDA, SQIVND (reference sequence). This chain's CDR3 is CASSEGLGYGYTF. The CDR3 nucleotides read TGTGCCAGTAGTGAGGGCCTCGGCTATGGCTACACCTTC.

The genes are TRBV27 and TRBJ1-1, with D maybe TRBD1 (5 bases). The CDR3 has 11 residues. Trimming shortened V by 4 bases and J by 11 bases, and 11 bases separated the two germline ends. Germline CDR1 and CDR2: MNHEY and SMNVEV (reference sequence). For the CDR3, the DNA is TGTGCCAGCAGTTCCCTTTACAGGGCTTTCTTT. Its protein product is CASSSLYRAFF.

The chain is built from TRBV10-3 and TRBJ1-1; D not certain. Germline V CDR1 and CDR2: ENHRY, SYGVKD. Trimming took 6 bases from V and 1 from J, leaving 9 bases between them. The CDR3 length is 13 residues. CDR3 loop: CAISLEPNTEAFF. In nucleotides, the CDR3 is TGTGCCATCAGCTTAGAACCGAACACTGAAGCTTTCTTT.

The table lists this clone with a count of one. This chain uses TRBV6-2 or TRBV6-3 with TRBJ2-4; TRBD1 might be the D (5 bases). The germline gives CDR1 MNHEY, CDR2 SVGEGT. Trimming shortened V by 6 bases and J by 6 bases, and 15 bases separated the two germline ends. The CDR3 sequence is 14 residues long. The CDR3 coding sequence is TGTGCCAGCAGCATCGGAAGAAGGGGAAACATTCAGTACTTC. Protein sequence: CASSIGRRGNIQYF.

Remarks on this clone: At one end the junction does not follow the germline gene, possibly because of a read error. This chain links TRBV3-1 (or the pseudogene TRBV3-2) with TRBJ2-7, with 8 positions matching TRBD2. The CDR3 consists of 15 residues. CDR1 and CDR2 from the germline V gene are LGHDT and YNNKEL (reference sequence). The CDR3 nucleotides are TGTGCCAGCAGCCGACCGGGACTAGTCTCCTCCGAGCAGTACTTC. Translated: CASSRPGLVSSEQYF.

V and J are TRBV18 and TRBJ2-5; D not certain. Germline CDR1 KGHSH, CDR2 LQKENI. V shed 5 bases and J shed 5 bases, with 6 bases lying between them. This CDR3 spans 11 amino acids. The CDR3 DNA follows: TGTGCCAGCTCAATGCGGGAGACCCAGTACTTC. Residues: CASSMRETQYF.

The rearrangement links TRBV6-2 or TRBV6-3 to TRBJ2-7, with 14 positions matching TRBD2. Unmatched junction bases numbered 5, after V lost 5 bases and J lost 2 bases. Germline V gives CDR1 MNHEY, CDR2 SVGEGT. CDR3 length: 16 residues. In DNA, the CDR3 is TGTGCCAGCAGTCCGGGACTAGCGGGGGCCGCCTACGAGCAGTACTTC. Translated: CASSPGLAGAAYEQYF.

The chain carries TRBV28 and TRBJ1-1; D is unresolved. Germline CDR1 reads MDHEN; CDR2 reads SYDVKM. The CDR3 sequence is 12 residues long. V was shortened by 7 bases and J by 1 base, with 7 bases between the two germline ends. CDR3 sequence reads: CASTDTNTEAFF. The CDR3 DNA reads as TGTGCCAGCACCGACACGAACACTGAAGCTTTCTTT.

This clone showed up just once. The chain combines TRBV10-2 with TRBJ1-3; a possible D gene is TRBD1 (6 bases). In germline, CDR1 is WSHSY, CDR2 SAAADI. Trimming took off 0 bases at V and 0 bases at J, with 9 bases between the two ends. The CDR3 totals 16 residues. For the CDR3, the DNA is TGCGCCAGCAGTGAGTCCCTGGACAGCTCTGGAAACACCATATATTTT. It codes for CASSESLDSSGNTIYF.

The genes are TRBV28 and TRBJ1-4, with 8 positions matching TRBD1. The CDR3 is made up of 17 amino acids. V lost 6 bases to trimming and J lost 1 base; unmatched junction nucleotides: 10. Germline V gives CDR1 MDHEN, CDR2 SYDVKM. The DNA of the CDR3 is TGTGCCAGCAGCTCACCTTTTACAGGGGGAACTAATGAAAAACTGTTTTTT. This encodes CASSSPFTGGTNEKLFF.

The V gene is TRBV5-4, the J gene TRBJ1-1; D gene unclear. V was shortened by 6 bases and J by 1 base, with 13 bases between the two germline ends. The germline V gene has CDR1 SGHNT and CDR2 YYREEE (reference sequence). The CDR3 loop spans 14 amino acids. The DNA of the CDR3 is TGTGCCAGCACCCGAGAGACACAGAACACTGAAGCTTTCTTT. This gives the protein CASTRETQNTEAFF.

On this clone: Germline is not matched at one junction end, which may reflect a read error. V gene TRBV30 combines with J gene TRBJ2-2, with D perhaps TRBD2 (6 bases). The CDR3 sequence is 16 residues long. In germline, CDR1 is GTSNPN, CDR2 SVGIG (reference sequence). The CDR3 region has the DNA TGTGCCTGGAGTGTACTGTCCGGGGGTGGGACCGGAGAGCTGTTTTTT. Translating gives CAWSVLSGGGTGELFF. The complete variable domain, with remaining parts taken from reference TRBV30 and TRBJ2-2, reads SQTIHQWPATLVQPVGSPLSLECTVEGTSNPNLYWYRQAAGRGLQLLFYSVGIGQISSEVPQNLSASRPQDRQFILSSKKLLLSDSGFYLCAWSVLSGGGTGELFFGEGSRLTVL.

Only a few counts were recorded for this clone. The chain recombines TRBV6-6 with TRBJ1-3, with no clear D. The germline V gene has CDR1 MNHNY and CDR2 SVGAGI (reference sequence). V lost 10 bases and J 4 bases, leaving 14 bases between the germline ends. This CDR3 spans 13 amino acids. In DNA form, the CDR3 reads TGTGCCATTTGGGCGGGGAGGGGAAACACCATATATTTT. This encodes CAIWAGRGNTIYF.

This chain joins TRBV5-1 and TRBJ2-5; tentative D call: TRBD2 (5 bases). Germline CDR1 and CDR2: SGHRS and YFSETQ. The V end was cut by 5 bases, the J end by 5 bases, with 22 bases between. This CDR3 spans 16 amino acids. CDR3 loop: CASSPPGTSKVETQYF. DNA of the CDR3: TGCGCCAGCAGTCCCCCTGGAACTAGTAAGGTTGAGACCCAGTACTTC.

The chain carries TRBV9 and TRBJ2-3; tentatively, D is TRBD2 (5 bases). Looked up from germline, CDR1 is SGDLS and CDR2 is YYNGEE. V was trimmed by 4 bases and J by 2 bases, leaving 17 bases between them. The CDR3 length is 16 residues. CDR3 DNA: TGTGCCAGCAGCCCTCGTGGAGGACCACCCACAGATACGCAGTATTTT. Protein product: CASSPRGGPPTDTQYF.

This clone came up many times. CDR3 DNA: TGTGCCAGCAGCTTGGGAAGGACAGAAGCATACAATGAGCAGTTCTTC. This codes for CASSLGRTEAYNEQFF. The chain is built from TRBV5-8 and TRBJ2-1; D might be TRBD1 (6 bases). The germline gives CDR1 SGHTS, CDR2 YDEGEE. The CDR3 loop spans 16 amino acids. V lost 0 bases and J lost 4, with 14 bases in between. Supplemented by reference TRBV5-8 and TRBJ2-1, the full variable domain reads EAGVTQSPTHLIKTRGQQATLRCSPISGHTSVYWYQQALGLGLQFLLWYDEGEERNRGNFPPRFSGRQFPNYSSELNVNALELEDSALYLCASSLGRTEAYNEQFFGPGTRLTVL.

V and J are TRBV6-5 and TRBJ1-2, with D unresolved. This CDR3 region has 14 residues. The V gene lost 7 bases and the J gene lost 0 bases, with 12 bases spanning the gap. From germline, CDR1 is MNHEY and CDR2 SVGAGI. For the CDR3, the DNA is TGTGCCAGCAATACCAGGCCACCTAACTATGGCTACACCTTC. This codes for CASNTRPPNYGYTF.